These 11 T cell receptor beta chains were sequenced from one sample in a study of T-cell reconstitution after alpha-beta-depleted transplantation in children. Unique molecular identifiers were used in preparing the TCRbeta library. Using its own MiXCR run on the PCR reads, TCRdb lists one record per CDR3 protein. Among hundreds of thousands of distinct CDR3 sequences listed, under 15% were seen once. The sequenced sample was PBMCs, obtained before TCRalphabeta/CD19-depleted stem cell transplant. The receptors come from a girl aged 2 to 9 with congenital amegakaryocytic thrombocytopenia, due to receive a stem cell transplant.

This clonotype was observed many times. The V call is TRBV7-9, the J call TRBJ2-1; perhaps TRBD1 as D (6 bases). Trimming pared 2 bases from V and 5 bases from J, leaving 13 bases between. In germline, CDR1 is SEHNR, CDR2 FQNEAQ (reference sequence). This CDR3 has 15 amino acids. The CDR3: CASSLYPGDNNEQFF. The CDR3 DNA follows: TGTGCCAGCAGCTTATATCCCGGGGACAACAATGAGCAGTTCTTC.

The J gene is TRBJ1-1, the V gene TRBV2; D uncertain. This CDR3 is 10 amino acids long. The V gene's germline CDR1 is SNHLY and CDR2 FYNNEI. Trimming removed 4 bases from V and 9 bases from J, with 6 bases in between. This chain's CDR3 is CASSAGKAFF. In nucleotides, the CDR3 is TGTGCCAGCAGTGCGGGTAAAGCTTTCTTT.

About this clonotype itself: A much larger clone sits a single nucleotide away, making a read error possible. In DNA, the CDR3 is TGCGCCAGCAGACAAACTAGCGACACCTTGGAAGAGACCCAGTACTTC. Its protein product is CASRQTSDTLEETQYF. This chain links TRBV5-1 with TRBJ2-5; 7 bases align to TRBD2. CDR3 length: 16 residues. Germline V gene sequence: CDR1 SGHRS, CDR2 YFSETQ. V dropped 5 bases and J dropped 3; count of bases not matched to a gene: 13.

This clonotype was counted many times. The J gene is TRBJ1-5, the V gene TRBV29-1; no clear D gene. CDR3 length: 13 residues. Trimming removed 8 bases from V and 5 bases from J, with 16 bases in between. Looked up from germline, CDR1 is SQVTM and CDR2 is ANQGSEA. This CDR3 is CSISPGWDQPQHF. Here the CDR3 DNA reads TGCAGCATTTCCCCGGGCTGGGATCAGCCCCAGCATTTT. Combining the CDR3 with reference TRBV29-1 and TRBJ1-5 gives the whole variable domain SAVISQKPSRDICQRGTSLTIQCQVDSQVTMMFWYRQQPGQSLTLIATANQGSEATYESGFVIDKFPISRPNLTFSTLTVSNMSPEDSSIYLCSISPGWDQPQHFGDGTRLSIL.

V usage is TRBV12-3 or TRBV12-4 and J usage is TRBJ2-1; 11 bases align to TRBD2. The CDR3 has 13 residues. The junction had 3 bases not matched to a gene; V was cut back by 6 bases and J by 8 bases. CDR3 loop: CASRPSGRYEQFF. The CDR3, as DNA: TGTGCCAGCAGGCCTAGCGGGAGGTATGAGCAGTTCTTC.

This clonotype was detected ten times or more. The rearrangement links TRBV10-2 to TRBJ2-2, with 9 bases fitting TRBD2. The CDR3 loop spans 13 amino acids. CDR1 and CDR2 from the germline V gene are WSHSY and SAAADI. J lost 7 bases, V lost 4 bases, and 1 base had no gene match. The CDR3 loop reads CASSVSGSGELFF. In DNA, the CDR3 is TGCGCCAGCAGTGTTAGCGGGAGCGGGGAGCTGTTTTTT.

The genes are TRBV20-1 and TRBJ2-1; 8 bases align to TRBD2. V was pared by 8 bases and J by 8 bases, with 11 bases of the junction left unmatched. Looked up from germline, CDR1 is DFQATT and CDR2 is SNEGSKA (reference sequence). The CDR3 covers 13 residues. Here the CDR3 DNA reads TGCAGTACCGGGACTAGTAGTGCCCATGAGCAGTTCTTC. This translates into CSTGTSSAHEQFF.

The rearrangement joins TRBV7-8 to TRBJ1-1, with a weak D call TRBD1 (5 bases). The CDR3 loop spans 14 amino acids. The germline gives CDR1 SGHVS, CDR2 FQNEAQ. The V end lost 3 bases, the J end lost 6 bases, and 14 bases lay between the germline ends. CDR3 DNA: TGTGCCAGCAGCTTGACAACCAGGGCTGCTGAAGCTTTCTTT. Translation: CASSLTTRAAEAFF.

The chain employs TRBV9 and TRBJ1-5; the D gene is possibly TRBD1 (6 bases). The V end was cut by 10 bases, the J end by 0 bases, with 32 bases between. Germline V gene lookup returns CDR1 SGDLS and CDR2 YYNGEE. The CDR3 consists of 20 residues. As DNA, the CDR3 is TGTGCCCGTCATCTTGGAAAAGGACAGCTACTCATCTATAGCAATCAGCCCCAGCATTTT. This translates into CARHLGKGQLLIYSNQPQHF.

This clonotype was counted ten times or more. This chain uses TRBV5-1 with TRBJ1-1, with 8 bases that match TRBD1. V lost 4 bases and J lost 10; bases outside the gene matches: 21. CDR1 and CDR2 from the germline V gene are SGHRS and YFSETQ. This CDR3 is built from 17 residues. The CDR3: CASSPYGTGVQRRAAFF. CDR3 coding DNA: TGCGCCAGCAGCCCGTACGGGACAGGAGTTCAGAGAAGGGCAGCTTTCTTT.

Points on this clonotype: Since a much larger clone is just one base distant, this may be a read error. The rearrangement links TRBV20-1 to TRBJ1-5; 9 bases line up with TRBD1. The germline CDR1 and CDR2 sequences are DFQATT and SNEGSKA (reference sequence). The CDR3 totals 14 residues. V dropped 1 base and J dropped 6; count of bases not matched to a gene: 4. DNA for the CDR3: TGCAGTGCTAGAGTGGGACAGGGAGCTCAGCCCCAGCATTTT. Translating it yields CSARVGQGAQPQHF.